This is a list of T cell receptor beta chains from one sample in a study of regulatory T cells in long-lasting Graves disease. TCRdb re-analysed the multiplex PCR reads in MiXCR, keeping a single row per CDR3 protein. Here the sample spans around 500,000 distinct CDR3 sequences, less than 25% being singletons. The sample was peripheral blood mononuclear cells (PBMCs), taken when the disease was refractory, from a patient treated with antithyroid drugs. The receptors originated from a female donor with Graves disease. CDR3s include the opening cysteine and the closing phenylalanine or tryptophan. A D gene is named only where the DNA matches it firmly. Only some rows state a clone size, as once, few, many or a class for expanded clones.

TRBV7-8	few	TRBJ2-2	TRBD2	CASSIAGDTGELFF	TGTGCCAGCAGCATAGCGGGAGACACCGGGGAGCTGTTTTTT
TRBV28	many	TRBJ2-7	TRBD1	CASNPAAGQGIYEQYF	TGTGCCAGCAATCCGGCAGCGGGACAGGGAATCTACGAGCAGTACTTC
TRBV11-2	many	TRBJ2-1	TRBD2	CASSPSSGSSYNEQFF	TGTGCCAGCAGCCCGAGTAGCGGGAGCTCCTACAATGAGCAGTTCTTC
TRBV20-1	-	TRBJ2-4	-	CSAGRSLAKNIQYF	TGCAGTGCAGGACGGTCACTAGCCAAAAACATTCAGTACTTC
TRBV27	many	TRBJ1-6	-	CASSARQFNEPLHF	TGTGCCAGCAGTGCGAGACAATTTAATGAACCCCTCCACTTT
TRBV30	-	TRBJ1-1	TRBD1	CAWRTGGAGTEAFF	TGTGCCTGGAGAACAGGGGGCGCGGGCACTGAAGCTTTCTTT
TRBV28	many	TRBJ1-5	TRBD1	CASSPDRGLQPQHF	TGTGCCAGCAGCCCTGACAGGGGGCTTCAGCCCCAGCATTTT
TRBV4-3	-	TRBJ1-2	TRBD1	CASSQDTTGAGYTF	TGCGCCAGCAGCCAAGATACAACAGGGGCTGGCTACACCTTC
TRBV12-3/TRBV12-4	-	TRBJ2-1	TRBD2	CASSTTSGRLFF	TGTGCCAGCAGTACGACTAGCGGGCGACTGTTCTTC
TRBV6-1	many	TRBJ2-5	TRBD1	CASSPTGQGKRYF	TGTGCCAGCAGTCCAACGGGACAGGGCAAGCGGTACTTC
TRBV28	-	TRBJ2-7	TRBD1	CASSLRGSPRTGGYEQYF	TGTGCCAGCAGTTTAAGGGGCTCGCCGAGGACAGGGGGCTACGAGCAGTACTTC
TRBV12-3/TRBV12-4	many	TRBJ2-5	-	CASSLEGRETQYF	TGTGCCAGCAGTTTAGAGGGTCGGGAGACCCAGTACTTC
TRBV6-2/TRBV6-3	many	TRBJ1-2	-	CASSYSWSSNYGYTF	TGTGCCAGCAGTTACTCGTGGAGTTCCAACTATGGCTACACCTTC
TRBV28	many	TRBJ2-7	-	CASSLSIYEQYF	TGTGCCAGCAGTTTGTCAATCTACGAGCAGTACTTC
TRBV2	many	TRBJ2-7	-	CASSSHRPYEQYF	TGTGCCAGCAGCTCCCACCGACCCTACGAGCAGTACTTC
TRBV28	many	TRBJ2-5	TRBD1	CASSTGTGMGETQYF	TGTGCCAGCAGTACCGGGACAGGGATGGGGGAGACCCAGTACTTC
TRBV29-1	many	TRBJ2-7	-	CSVEVILTNTKGYEQYF	TGCAGCGTTGAAGTTATCCTGACTAACACAAAAGGCTACGAGCAGTACTTC
TRBV12-3/TRBV12-4	few	TRBJ2-5	TRBD2	CASSLGAGTTETQYF	TGTGCCAGCAGCTTAGGGGCCGGGACTACAGAGACCCAGTACTTC
TRBV7-9	many	TRBJ2-5	-	CASSPGGEETQYF	TGTGCCAGCAGCCCCGGGGGAGAAGAGACCCAGTACTTC
TRBV20-1	-	TRBJ2-3	-	CSALMERPSTDTQYF	TGCAGTGCTCTAATGGAGAGGCCGAGCACAGATACGCAGTATTTT
TRBV30	few	TRBJ2-7	TRBD1	CAWSDRDFGEQYF	TGTGCCTGGAGCGACAGGGATTTCGGCGAGCAGTACTTC
TRBV5-6	few	TRBJ1-5	TRBD1	CASSHASGTGRFGNQPQHF	TGTGCCAGCAGCCATGCCTCCGGGACAGGGAGGTTCGGCAATCAGCCCCAGCATTTT
TRBV2	many	TRBJ2-7	-	CASKGEVGEQYF	TGTGCCAGCAAGGGGGAGGTGGGCGAGCAGTACTTC
TRBV12-5	few	TRBJ2-2	TRBD1	CASGLSTGPTGELFF	TGTGCTAGTGGTTTGTCGACAGGGCCAACCGGGGAGCTGTTTTTT
TRBV15	-	TRBJ1-5	-	CATSTGVNQPQHF	TGTGCCACCAGCACCGGGGTCAATCAGCCCCAGCATTTT
TRBV28	many	TRBJ2-1	-	CASSPENEQFF	TGTGCCAGCAGTCCCGAGAATGAGCAGTTCTTC
TRBV12-3/TRBV12-4	many	TRBJ2-5	TRBD2	CASRPLLAGEGETQYF	TGTGCCAGCAGGCCGTTACTAGCGGGAGAAGGGGAGACCCAGTACTTC
TRBV5-1	-	TRBJ1-1	-	CASSLGFRDTEAFF	TGCGCCAGCAGCTTGGGGTTCAGGGACACTGAAGCTTTCTTT
TRBV5-1	few	TRBJ2-7	-	CASSLEWGGEQYF	TGCGCCAGCAGCTTGGAGTGGGGTGGCGAGCAGTACTTC
TRBV5-5	-	TRBJ2-7	TRBD1	CASSPAAGGYEQYF	TGTGCCAGCAGCCCCGCGGCAGGGGGCTACGAGCAGTACTTC
TRBV27	-	TRBJ2-2	-	CASRRGVGSGELFF	TGTGCCAGCAGACGTGGTGTCGGCAGCGGGGAGCTGTTTTTT
TRBV28	-	TRBJ2-1	TRBD1	CASRSLGTGSYNEQFF	TGTGCCAGCAGAAGTCTGGGGACAGGCTCCTACAATGAGCAGTTCTTC
TRBV14	few	TRBJ2-7	-	CASSRGPEQYF	TGTGCCAGCTCTCGGGGGCCCGAGCAGTACTTC
TRBV7-9	few	TRBJ2-5	-	CASSLEPNQETQYF	TGTGCCAGCAGCTTAGAGCCAAACCAAGAGACCCAGTACTTC
TRBV27	many	TRBJ1-5	-	CASSLGGRQPQHF	TGTGCCAGCAGTTTAGGGGGACGGCAGCCCCAGCATTTT
TRBV2	-	TRBJ2-3	-	CASSDIDTSTDTQYF	TGTGCCAGCAGTGACATAGACACTAGCACAGATACGCAGTATTTT
TRBV20-1	few	TRBJ2-5	TRBD1	CSADRGPQETQYF	TGCAGTGCCGACAGGGGTCCCCAAGAGACCCAGTACTTC
TRBV10-1	-	TRBJ2-1	TRBD2	CASPGTSGSPKRNEQFF	TGCGCCAGTCCTGGGACTAGCGGGTCCCCGAAGCGTAATGAGCAGTTCTTC
TRBV7-2	few	TRBJ1-4	-	CASSPHGPTEKLFF	TGTGCCAGCAGCCCCCACGGACCAACGGAAAAACTGTTTTTT
TRBV15	-	TRBJ2-7	-	CATSRDAYEQYF	TGTGCCACCAGCAGAGATGCTTACGAGCAGTACTTC
TRBV5-4	many	TRBJ1-2	-	CASSLIGGYGYTF	TGTGCCAGCAGTTTGATAGGGGGCTATGGCTACACCTTC
TRBV6-1	many	TRBJ2-7	TRBD1	CASRMTGVLYEQYF	TGTGCCAGCAGGATGACAGGGGTTCTCTACGAGCAGTACTTC
TRBV27	once	TRBJ2-7	-	CASSSPVRGTYEQYF	TGTGCCAGCAGTTCGCCCGTCAGGGGTACCTACGAGCAGTACTTC
TRBV20-1	many	TRBJ1-5	-	CSATGDSRYQPQHF	TGCAGTGCTACAGGGGATAGTAGATATCAGCCCCAGCATTTT
TRBV2	many	TRBJ2-5	TRBD2	CASTPGTSGREAQYF	TGTGCCAGCACCCCCGGGACTAGCGGGAGAGAGGCCCAGTACTTC
TRBV30	many	TRBJ1-4	-	CAGTVGDEKLFF	TGTGCCGGCACGGTAGGGGATGAAAAACTGTTTTTT
TRBV5-5	-	TRBJ2-2	-	CASSWGLGGELFF	TGTGCCAGCAGCTGGGGTCTGGGCGGGGAGCTGTTTTTT
TRBV12-3/TRBV12-4	many	TRBJ1-3	-	CASSLSRVLSGNTIYF	TGTGCCAGCAGTTTATCGCGGGTCCTCTCTGGAAACACCATATATTTT
TRBV28	-	TRBJ1-2	TRBD1	CASSLETGVYGYTF	TGTGCCAGCAGTTTAGAGACAGGGGTATATGGCTACACCTTC
TRBV28	-	TRBJ2-4	TRBD2	CASSPIGGSRTRENIQYF	TGTGCCAGCAGCCCGATCGGGGGGTCGCGGACTAGGGAAAACATTCAGTACTTC
TRBV3-1	-	TRBJ2-1	-	CASRQRSSYNEQFF	TGTGCCAGCAGACAGCGGTCCTCCTACAATGAGCAGTTCTTC
TRBV18	many	TRBJ2-7	-	CASSPLPSLTLEQYF	TGTGCCAGCTCACCTCTCCCTAGCCTGACCTTGGAGCAGTACTTC
TRBV19	few	TRBJ2-7	-	CASTPTPPYEQYF	TGTGCCAGTACCCCCACCCCTCCCTACGAGCAGTACTTC
TRBV27	-	TRBJ2-3	TRBD2	CASSGLPTDTQYF	TGTGCCAGCTCGGGACTACCCACAGATACGCAGTATTTT
TRBV2	many	TRBJ2-2	TRBD2	CASSEWLAGGPVTGELFF	TGTGCCAGCAGTGAATGGCTAGCGGGAGGGCCAGTCACCGGGGAGCTGTTTTTT
TRBV5-1	many	TRBJ1-1	-	CASSLQYPYTEAFF	TGCGCCAGCAGCTTGCAGTATCCCTACACTGAAGCTTTCTTT
TRBV11-2	many	TRBJ2-5	-	CASLPVGYQETQYF	TGTGCCAGCCTCCCGGTGGGGTACCAAGAGACCCAGTACTTC